The entry below describes one T cell receptor (beta chain). Terminally differentiated effector memory CD45RA+ cells were excluded by CCR7 positive selection of CD45RO-negative cells. The source of the sample is a study of shared clonotypes between healthy human individuals. Clones were read by immunoSEQ multiplex PCR, and TCRdb kept only the in-frame ones, dropping some. This sample yields more than 550,000 clones, of which 92% are seen a single time; 24% belongs to the top ten. Losses at the gene ends were 5 bases for V and 3 bases for J; bases not matched to a gene: 6. This CDR3 has 14 amino acids. Germline lookup yields CDR1 MNHEY and CDR2 SVGAGI.

The TCR sequence derives from a man aged 30-40 years in good health. What was sequenced was naive CD8+ T cells sorted from blood. This chain links TRBV6-5 with TRBJ2-7, with 8 bases identical to TRBD1. The CDR3 spells CASSLRDRFYEQYF. The CDR3 DNA reads as TGTGCCAGCAGTCTCCGGGACAGGTTCTACGAGCAGTACTTC.